This T cell receptor (beta chain) came from a study of siplizumab effects on memory and regulatory T cells. The cells of the mixed lymphocyte reaction underwent an approximately six-day coculture at 37°C. Sequencing was performed with immunoSEQ multiplex PCR; in TCRdb, only in-frame clones are kept and a portion is missing. The profile shows around 4,000 clones, about 47% of them singletons. This clone counts as medium-sized (0.01 to 0.1%). Its matching antigen is unknown. The TCR was taken from a human donor in good health; the cells came from an allogeneic mixed lymphocyte reaction. Some clones in this sample may be carry-over from other donors' samples. Specimen: CFSE-low (dividing) CD4+ T cells sorted from an allogeneic mixed lymphocyte reaction.

The CDR3 DNA sequence: TGTGCCAGCAGTCGTAACACCGGGGAGCTGTTTTTT. This sequence encodes CASSRNTGELFF. V is TRBV6-6 and J is TRBJ2-2; D gene unclear. This CDR3 region has 12 residues. V shed 5 bases and J shed 2 bases, with 3 bases lying between them. The germline V gene has CDR1 MNHNY and CDR2 SVGAGI (reference sequence).